A selection of T cell receptor beta chains follows, all from one sample in a study of blood T cells in healthy people across ages. TCRdb reanalysed the 5' RACE reads using MiXCR and keeps one entry per CDR3 protein. The table records roughly 1,700,000 distinct CDR3 sequences, 28% of them present only once. The specimen sequenced was blood. These receptors were obtained from a woman in her twenties or thirties in good health. CDR3s include the opening cysteine and the closing phenylalanine or tryptophan. Not all rows give a size; the values are once, few, many and, for expanded clones, a class.

J gene | V gene | clone size | CDR3 protein
TRBJ2-1 | TRBV24-1 | NA | CATSDWNYNEQFF
TRBJ2-7 | TRBV20-1 | NA | CSAPGISYEQYF
TRBJ2-7 | TRBV4-1 | many | CASSQSPGDSYEQYF
TRBJ2-7 | TRBV12-3/TRBV12-4 | NA | CASSSRGLEKQYF
TRBJ1-2 | TRBV7-2 | few | CASSSPQGRQIYGYTF
TRBJ2-5 | TRBV7-2 | NA | CASSRQSGRLEETQYF
TRBJ1-1 | TRBV14 | NA | CASRTGQGTEAFF
TRBJ2-1 | TRBV20-1 | few | CSAVPSKHQRGNEQFF
TRBJ2-6 | TRBV28 | many | CASSPQGYGANVLTF
TRBJ2-7 | TRBV29-1 | few | CSTSPGLGSYEQYF
TRBJ2-3 | TRBV25-1 | NA | CASSALGDRGKDTQYF
TRBJ1-4 | TRBV7-9 | few | CASSSGAPSKLFF
TRBJ1-1 | TRBV2 | few | CASSSQGAQGTEAFF
TRBJ2-1 | TRBV27 | few | CASSLSLARNNEQFF
TRBJ2-7 | TRBV5-5 | many | CASSYRGGEVGYEQYF
TRBJ2-1 | TRBV4-1 | NA | CASSQDAGDEQFF
TRBJ2-5 | TRBV6-5 | NA | CASSYPAPGQGEGETQYF
TRBJ2-3 | TRBV7-2 | many | CASSLPPADTQYF
TRBJ2-1 | TRBV13 | NA | CATAVGNEQFF
TRBJ2-7 | TRBV5-1 | few | CASSVQGAEDYEQYF
TRBJ2-3 | TRBV3-1 | NA | CASNPLRADTQYF
TRBJ2-7 | TRBV6-5 | NA | CASSYFTGPEGHEQYF